Shown below are 7 T cell receptor beta chains from a single sample sequenced in a study of blood T cells in healthy people across ages. Primers used in a second PCR of roughly 6 to 11 cycles were a sample-barcoded 5' primer and a J-beta primer mix. TCRdb re-derived calls from the 5' RACE reads in MiXCR, one entry per CDR3 protein. The repertoire holds roughly 1.9 million distinct CDR3 sequences, with roughly two fifths as singletons. Sequences were obtained from blood. The receptors were sampled from a human donor in good health.

This chain connects TRBV20-1 to TRBJ2-7; D tentatively reads TRBD1 or TRBD2 (5 bases each). Looked up from germline, CDR1 is DFQATT and CDR2 is SNEGSKA (reference sequence). V was cut by 4 bases and J by 3 bases, with 13 bases left in between. The CDR3 extends over 13 amino acids. CDR3 sequence (DNA): TGCAGTGCTACCCGGGACGGACGCTACGAGCAGTACTTC. Its protein product is CSATRDGRYEQYF.

The chain combines TRBV21-1 with TRBJ2-1; the table names TRBD1, a call not compared with the DNA. TRBV21-1 is deemed a pseudogene. The CDR3 is 18 residues long. CDR3 in amino acids: CAIGGTGSASRLNNEQFF. DNA for the CDR3: TGTGCCATCGGGGGGACAGGGTCCGCGTCACGGTTGAACAATGAGCAGTTCTTC.

The chain recombines TRBV7-2 with TRBJ2-5, with D possibly being TRBD1 or TRBD2 (6 bases each). Per the germline V gene, CDR1 is SGHTA and CDR2 is FQGNSA. CDR3 length: 14 amino acids. V lost 3 bases and J 11 bases, leaving 19 bases between the germline ends. This CDR3 is CASSFTGPSGEQYF. In DNA, the CDR3 is TGTGCCAGCAGCTTCACAGGGCCCTCGGGAGAGCAGTACTTC.

V is TRBV20-1 and J is TRBJ2-1; perhaps TRBD2 as D (7 bases). This CDR3 comprises 16 residues. The germline gives CDR1 DFQATT, CDR2 SNEGSKA (reference sequence). V was shortened by 5 bases and J by 3 bases, with 20 bases between the two germline ends. The CDR3 nucleotides read TGCAGTGCTGGGGGGGCGGAAGGACGGAACTACAATGAGCAGTTCTTC. Protein sequence: CSAGGAEGRNYNEQFF.

The chain has TRBV20-1 and TRBJ1-1, with TRBD1 identical over 7 bases. V lost 7 bases and J lost 1; bases outside the gene matches: 6. The CDR3 spans 13 residues. Germline V gene sequence: CDR1 DFQATT, CDR2 SNEGSKA (reference sequence). The CDR3 spells CSGSGTENTEAFF. CDR3 nucleotide sequence: TGCAGTGGGTCGGGGACAGAGAACACTGAAGCTTTCTTT.

V is TRBV18 and J is TRBJ2-7; D gene uncertain. Trimming cost V 3 bases and J 2 bases, with 14 bases left between them. The CDR3 is made up of 15 amino acids. CDR1 and CDR2 from the germline V gene are KGHSH and LQKENI. The CDR3 spells CASSPGFRFAYEQYF. The CDR3 bases are TGTGCCAGCTCACCGGGGTTTCGTTTTGCCTACGAGCAGTACTTC.

The rearrangement uses TRBV5-1 and TRBJ2-1, with 12 bases identical to TRBD2. This CDR3 has 17 residues. Germline V CDR1 and CDR2: SGHRS, YFSETQ. The V and J ends lost 1 base and 3 bases, in that order; junction bases with no gene match: 5. The CDR3 sequence: CASSLPQLAGGYNEQFF. Here the CDR3 DNA reads TGCGCCAGCAGCTTGCCTCAACTAGCGGGGGGCTACAATGAGCAGTTCTTC. The full variable domain, with the rest looked up from reference TRBV5-1 and TRBJ2-1, is KAGVTQTPRYLIKTRGQQVTLSCSPISGHRSVSWYQQTPGQGLQFLFEYFSETQRNKGNFPGRFSGRQFSNSRSEMNVSTLELGDSALYLCASSLPQLAGGYNEQFFGPGTRLTVL.